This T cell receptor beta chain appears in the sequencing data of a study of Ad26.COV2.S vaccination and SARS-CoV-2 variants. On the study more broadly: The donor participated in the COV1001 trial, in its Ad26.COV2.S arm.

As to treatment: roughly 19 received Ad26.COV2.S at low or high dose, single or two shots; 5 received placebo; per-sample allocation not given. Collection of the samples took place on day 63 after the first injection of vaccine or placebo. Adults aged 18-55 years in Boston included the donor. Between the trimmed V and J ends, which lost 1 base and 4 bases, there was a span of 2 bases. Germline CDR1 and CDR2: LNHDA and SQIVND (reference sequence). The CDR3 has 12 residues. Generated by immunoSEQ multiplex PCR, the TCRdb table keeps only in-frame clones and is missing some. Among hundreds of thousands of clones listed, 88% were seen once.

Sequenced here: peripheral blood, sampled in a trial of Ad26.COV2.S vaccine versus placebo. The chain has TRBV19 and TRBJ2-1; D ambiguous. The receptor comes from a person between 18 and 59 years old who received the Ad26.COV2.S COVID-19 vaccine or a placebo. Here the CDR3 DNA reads TGTGCCAGTAGTATAGCGTACAATGAGCAGTTCTTC. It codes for CASSIAYNEQFF.